Each of the 2 T cell receptor beta chains below was sequenced from the same sample in a study of T cell responses to AZD1222 COVID-19 vaccine. Repertoires were generated with immunoSEQ multiplex PCR, while TCRdb's copy carries only in-frame clones and drops some. Of 50,000 to 75,000 clones listed, 80% to 90% are singletons. Sample: peripheral blood, taken 28 days after the second AZD1222 dose. The receptors derive from an adult who received the AZD1222 COVID-19 vaccine.

The V gene is TRBV10-2, the J gene TRBJ1-5; 10 nucleotides line up with TRBD1. Germline-derived CDR1 and CDR2 are WSHSY and SAAADI. The V segment lost 0 bases and the J segment 0 bases; nucleotides outside the gene matches: 5. CDR3 length: 18 amino acids. The CDR3 bases are TGCGCCAGCAGTGAGTCGACAGGGGGCCCCGTTAGCAATCAGCCCCAGCATTTT. Translating it yields CASSESTGGPVSNQPQHF.

The chain has TRBV19 and TRBJ2-2, with a weak D call TRBD2 (6 bases). Germline V CDR1 and CDR2: LNHDA, SQIVND (reference sequence). The CDR3 sequence is 15 residues long. Deletions cut 6 bases from V and 4 bases from J, with 15 bases between. Here the CDR3 DNA reads TGTGCCAGTAGATCGGGGGAGATGGGCACCGGGGAGCTGTTTTTT. The encoded protein is CASRSGEMGTGELFF.